The 15 T cell receptor beta chains below all came from one sample that was sequenced in a study of shared clonotypes between healthy human individuals. In the naive CD8 group, cells lacked CD45RO and were positively selected for CCR7, so terminally differentiated effector memory CD45RA+ cells were left out. Sequencing was performed with immunoSEQ multiplex PCR; in TCRdb, only in-frame clones are kept and a portion is missing. The sample consists of about 1,800,000 clones, about 95% of them appearing once. Input material: naive CD8+ T cells sorted from blood. All receptors derive from a young man in good health.

This rearrangement joins TRBV6-6 to TRBJ1-2; D unresolved. Trimming left V 6 bases short and J 0 bases short, with 8 bases between. The CDR3 runs to 13 residues. Germline assignment: CDR1 MNHNY and CDR2 SVGAGI (reference sequence). The CDR3 coding sequence is TGTGCCAGCAGGGGTTTTTCTAACTATGGCTACACCTTC. Translated: CASRGFSNYGYTF.

A note on this clone: Other DNA sequences in this specimen translate into the identical CDR3. The chain employs TRBV27 and TRBJ1-2, with D tentatively TRBD1 (5 bases). Germline V gene data show CDR1 as MNHEY and CDR2 as SMNVEV (reference sequence). Trimming cost V 6 bases and J 4 bases, with 18 bases left between them. The CDR3 spans 15 residues. The CDR3 protein is CASSPLGGGGYGYTF. In nucleotides, the CDR3 is TGTGCCAGCAGCCCGTTGGGGGGAGGAGGCTATGGCTACACCTTC.

This sequence joins TRBV6-6 and TRBJ1-4; D perhaps matches TRBD1 (5 bases). This CDR3 contains 11 residues. Germline CDR1 reads MNHNY; CDR2 reads SVGAGI (reference sequence). With 7 bases removed from V and 15 bases from J, the gap between germline ends came to 15 bases. The CDR3 DNA reads TGTGCCAGCACCCAAGGGGACGCAGTGTTTTTT. This gives the protein CASTQGDAVFF.

The V call is TRBV6-4, the J call TRBJ2-3; D not resolved. CDR3 length: 15 residues. CDR1 MRHNA and CDR2 SNTAGT come from the germline V gene. V was pared by 4 bases and J by 0 bases, with 11 bases between. The CDR3 sequence is CASSAAGTSTDTQYF. CDR3 nucleotide sequence: TGTGCCAGCAGTGCGGCAGGAACTAGCACAGATACGCAGTATTTT.

This clone was observed once. This chain links TRBV5-1 with TRBJ2-1; D not resolved. This CDR3 region has 14 residues. Germline V gives CDR1 SGHRS, CDR2 YFSETQ. Trimming left V 2 bases short and J 3 bases short, with 9 bases between. The DNA for the CDR3 is TGCGCCAGCAGCTTTTCTCACCTCTACAATGAGCAGTTCTTC. Its translation is CASSFSHLYNEQFF.

The chain links TRBV2 to TRBJ2-2, with TRBD2 identical over 7 bases. Germline trimming cut 8 bases from V and 6 bases from J; bases unmatched to any gene: 3. Germline V gene data show CDR1 as SNHLY and CDR2 as FYNNEI. The CDR3 is 12 amino acids. Written as DNA, the CDR3 is TGTGCCAGCCCCGGACTAGCCGGGGAGCTGTTTTTT. It encodes CASPGLAGELFF.

This chain connects TRBV5-4 to TRBJ2-2, with a possible D match to TRBD1 (6 bases). The germline CDR1 and CDR2 sequences are SGHNT and YYREEE (reference sequence). V lost 5 bases and J lost 5, with 7 bases in between. The CDR3 runs 12 residues. The CDR3 DNA reads as TGTGCCAGCAGGCAGGGGACCGGGGAGCTGTTTTTT. This sequence encodes CASRQGTGELFF.

The CDR3, as DNA: TGTGCCAGCAGTGGATTTTTCCCGGGACAGAACTATGGCTACACCTTC. Encoded protein: CASSGFFPGQNYGYTF. This sequence joins TRBV6-1 and TRBJ1-2, with TRBD1 matching over 7 bases. V trimming: 4 bases; J trimming: 2 bases; junction bases outside the gene matches: 10. Looked up from germline, CDR1 is MNHNS and CDR2 is SASEGT. There are 16 residues in the CDR3.

The J gene is TRBJ1-2, the V gene TRBV6-1, with D possibly being TRBD1 (5 bases). CDR1 MNHNS and CDR2 SASEGT come from the germline V gene. The CDR3 spans 14 residues. The V end lost 2 bases, the J end lost 7 bases, and 14 bases lay between the germline ends. CDR3 coding DNA: TGTGCCAGCAGTGAATGGCTAGGGGAAAGTGGCTACACCTTC. It codes for CASSEWLGESGYTF.

The genes are TRBV4-3 and TRBJ2-1; D gene ambiguous. There are 14 residues in the CDR3. The V gene's germline CDR1 is LGHNA and CDR2 YSLEER. V was clipped by 0 bases and J by 6 bases, with 9 bases between them. As DNA, the CDR3 is TGCGCCAGCAGCCAAGATGGATCCGGCAATGAGCAGTTCTTC. Amino acids: CASSQDGSGNEQFF.

V and J are TRBV7-2 and TRBJ2-7; D is tentatively TRBD1 or TRBD2 (5 bases each). V lost 5 bases and J lost 0, with 14 bases in between. Germline V lookup: CDR1 SGHTA, CDR2 FQGNSA. The CDR3 is made up of 15 amino acids. This chain's CDR3 is CASSPTDYISYEQYF. Written as DNA, the CDR3 is TGTGCCAGCAGCCCGACAGACTACATCTCCTACGAGCAGTACTTC.

Turning to this clone: The sample holds other DNA sequences that translate to the same CDR3. The chain recombines TRBV7-9 with TRBJ2-7; TRBD1 agrees at 9 bases. V gave up 5 bases and J gave up 6 bases; unmatched junction bases: 5. This CDR3 region has 13 residues. CDR1 and CDR2 (germline): SEHNR, FQNEAQ (reference sequence). CDR3 sequence reads: CASSLGTGPEQYF. In nucleotides, the CDR3 is TGTGCCAGCAGCCTAGGGACAGGGCCCGAGCAGTACTTC.

The V gene is TRBV10-3, the J gene TRBJ2-1; 7 nucleotides agree with TRBD1. The CDR3 is made up of 12 amino acids. V gave up 11 bases and J gave up 5 bases; unmatched junction bases: 6. Germline values: CDR1 ENHRY, CDR2 SYGVKD. The DNA of the CDR3 is TGTGCCGTAAGACAGGGAGACAATGAGCAGTTCTTC. It is translated as CAVRQGDNEQFF.

CDR3 amino acids: CASREAGTRETQYF. The CDR3 coding sequence is TGCGCCAGCAGGGAAGCGGGAACACGTGAGACCCAGTACTTC. The gene calls are TRBV10-1 and TRBJ2-5; 7 bases fit TRBD2. This CDR3 has 14 amino acids. The junction had 9 bases not matched to a gene; V was cut back by 6 bases and J by 5 bases. Germline values: CDR1 WNHNN, CDR2 SYGVQD (reference sequence).

The rearrangement links TRBV4-1 to TRBJ1-5; D ambiguous. Germline CDR1 reads MGHRA; CDR2 reads YSYEKL. Trimming cost V 0 bases and J 0 bases, with 12 bases left between them. The CDR3 runs 17 residues. DNA for the CDR3: TGCGCCAGCAGCCAAGATGGGAACCTGCTTAGCAATCAGCCCCAGCATTTT. Its translation: CASSQDGNLLSNQPQHF.